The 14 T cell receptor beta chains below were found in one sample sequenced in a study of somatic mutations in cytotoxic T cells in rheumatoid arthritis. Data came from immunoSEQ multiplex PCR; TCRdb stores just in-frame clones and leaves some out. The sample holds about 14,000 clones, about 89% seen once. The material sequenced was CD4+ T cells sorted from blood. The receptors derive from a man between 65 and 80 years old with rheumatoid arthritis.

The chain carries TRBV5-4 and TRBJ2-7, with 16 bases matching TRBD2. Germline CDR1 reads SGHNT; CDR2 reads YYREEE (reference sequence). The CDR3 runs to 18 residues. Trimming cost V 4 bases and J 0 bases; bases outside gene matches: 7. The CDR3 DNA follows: TGTGCCAGCAGCCCCGGGACTAGCGGGGGGGCACGCTCCTACGAGCAGTACTTC. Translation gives CASSPGTSGGARSYEQYF.

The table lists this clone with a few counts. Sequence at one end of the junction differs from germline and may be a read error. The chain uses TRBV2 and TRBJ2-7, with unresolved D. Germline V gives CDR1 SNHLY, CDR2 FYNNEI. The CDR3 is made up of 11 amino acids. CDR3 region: CASRHPGQANF. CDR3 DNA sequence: TGTGCCAGCAGACACCCTGGGCAGGCGAACTTC. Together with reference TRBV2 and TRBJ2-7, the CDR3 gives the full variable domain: EPEVTQTPSHQVTQMGQEVILRCVPISNHLYFYWYRQILGQKVEFLVSFYNNEISEKSEIFDDQFSVERPDGSNFTLKIRSTKLEDSAMYFCASRHPGQANFGPGTRLTVT.

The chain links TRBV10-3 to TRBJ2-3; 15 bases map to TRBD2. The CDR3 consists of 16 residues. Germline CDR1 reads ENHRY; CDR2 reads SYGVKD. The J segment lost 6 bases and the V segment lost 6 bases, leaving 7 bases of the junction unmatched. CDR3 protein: CAISRTSGGAMDTQYF. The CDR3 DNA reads TGTGCCATCAGCCGGACTAGCGGGGGGGCCATGGATACGCAGTATTTT.

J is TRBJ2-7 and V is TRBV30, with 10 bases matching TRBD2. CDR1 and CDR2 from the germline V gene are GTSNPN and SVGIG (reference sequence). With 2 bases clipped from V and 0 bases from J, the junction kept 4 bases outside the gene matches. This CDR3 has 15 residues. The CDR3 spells CAWSRGLAPSYEQYF. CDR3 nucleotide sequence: TGTGCCTGGAGTAGGGGACTAGCGCCCTCCTACGAGCAGTACTTC.

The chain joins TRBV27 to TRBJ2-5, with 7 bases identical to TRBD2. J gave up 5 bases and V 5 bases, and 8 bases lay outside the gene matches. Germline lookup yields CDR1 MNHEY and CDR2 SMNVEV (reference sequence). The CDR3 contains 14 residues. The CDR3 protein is CASSRREGRETQYF. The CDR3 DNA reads TGTGCCAGCAGTAGGAGGGAGGGCCGCGAGACCCAGTACTTC.

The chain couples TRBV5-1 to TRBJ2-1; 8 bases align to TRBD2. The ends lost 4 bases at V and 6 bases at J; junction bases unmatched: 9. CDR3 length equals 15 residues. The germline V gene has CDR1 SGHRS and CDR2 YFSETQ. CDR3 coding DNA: TGCGCCAGCAGCCATATAGCGGGAAGTATCAATGAGCAGTTCTTC. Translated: CASSHIAGSINEQFF.

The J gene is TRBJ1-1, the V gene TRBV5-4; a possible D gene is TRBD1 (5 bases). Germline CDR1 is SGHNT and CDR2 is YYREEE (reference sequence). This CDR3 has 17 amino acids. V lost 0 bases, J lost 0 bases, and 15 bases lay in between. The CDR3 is CASSLGGGGNMNTEAFF. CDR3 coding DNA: TGTGCCAGCAGCTTGGGGGGCGGGGGGAACATGAACACTGAAGCTTTCTTT.

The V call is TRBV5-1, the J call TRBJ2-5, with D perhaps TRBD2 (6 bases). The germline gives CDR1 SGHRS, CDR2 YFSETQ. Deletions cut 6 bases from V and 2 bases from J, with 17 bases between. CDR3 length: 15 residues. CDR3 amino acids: CASNLGLTLQETQYF. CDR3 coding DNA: TGCGCCAGCAACCTTGGACTAACCTTACAAGAGACCCAGTACTTC.

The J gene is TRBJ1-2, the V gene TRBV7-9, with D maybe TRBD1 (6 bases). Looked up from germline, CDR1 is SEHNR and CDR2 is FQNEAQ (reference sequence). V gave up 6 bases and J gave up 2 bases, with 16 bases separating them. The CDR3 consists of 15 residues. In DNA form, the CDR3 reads TGTGCCAGCAGAGATACAGGGCCCCCCAACTATGGCTACACCTTC. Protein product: CASRDTGPPNYGYTF.

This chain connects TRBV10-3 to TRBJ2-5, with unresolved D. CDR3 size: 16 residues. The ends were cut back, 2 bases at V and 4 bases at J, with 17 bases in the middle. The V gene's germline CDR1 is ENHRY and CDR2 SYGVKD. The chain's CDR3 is CAISEPDLSSGETQYF. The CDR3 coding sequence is TGTGCCATCAGTGAGCCCGATTTGAGTTCGGGAGAGACCCAGTACTTC.

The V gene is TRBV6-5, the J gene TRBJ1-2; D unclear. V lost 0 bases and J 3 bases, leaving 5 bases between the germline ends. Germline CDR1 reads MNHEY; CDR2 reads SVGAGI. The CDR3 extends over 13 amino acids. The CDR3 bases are TGTGCCAGCAGTTACTCTCCGTACTATGGCTACACCTTC. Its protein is CASSYSPYYGYTF.

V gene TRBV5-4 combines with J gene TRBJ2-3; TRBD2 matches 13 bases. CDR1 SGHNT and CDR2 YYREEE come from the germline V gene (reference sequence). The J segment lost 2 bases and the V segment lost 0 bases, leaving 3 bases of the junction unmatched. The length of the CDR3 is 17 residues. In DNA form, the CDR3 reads TGTGCCAGCAGCTTGGGAGGGACTAGCGGGATCACAGATACGCAGTATTTT. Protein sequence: CASSLGGTSGITDTQYF. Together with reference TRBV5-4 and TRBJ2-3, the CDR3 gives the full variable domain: ETGVTQSPTHLIKTRGQQVTLRCSSQSGHNTVSWYQQALGQGPQFIFQYYREEENGRGNFPPRFSGLQFPNYSSELNVNALELDDSALYLCASSLGGTSGITDTQYFGPGTRLTVL.

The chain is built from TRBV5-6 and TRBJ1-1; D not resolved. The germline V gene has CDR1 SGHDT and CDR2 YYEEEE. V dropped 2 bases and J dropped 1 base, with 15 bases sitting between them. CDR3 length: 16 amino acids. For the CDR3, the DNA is TGTGCCAGCAGCTTTCGGGATCGAAAATGGAACACTGAAGCTTTCTTT. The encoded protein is CASSFRDRKWNTEAFF.

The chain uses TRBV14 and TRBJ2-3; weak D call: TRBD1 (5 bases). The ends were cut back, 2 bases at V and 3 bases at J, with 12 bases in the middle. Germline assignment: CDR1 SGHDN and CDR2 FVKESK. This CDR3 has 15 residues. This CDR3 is CASSQSAGLTDTQYF. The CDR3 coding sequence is TGTGCCAGCAGCCAATCTGCAGGGTTAACAGATACGCAGTATTTT.